The 25 T cell receptor beta chains below all came from one sample that was sequenced in a study of vaccination and CD4 T cells after COVID-19. No antigen has been assigned to these receptors. Cultured CD4+ T-cell DNA underwent Oncomine TCR Beta short-read sequencing. One entry per CDR3 protein, called by TCRdb with MiXCR from the PCR reads. The table lists some 23,000 distinct CDR3 sequences, 43% of them singletons. The sample's time point: late sampling 161 to 241 days after vaccination in three convalescent patients. The treatment denotes: roughly 10-day PBMC culture with coronavirus spike peptide pools or control peptides (ViraFEST assay). The specimen was CD4+ T cells from blood, cultured in vitro, collected about 7 months after SARS-CoV-2 vaccination. These receptors came from a human donor who had recovered from COVID-19.

The rearrangement joins TRBV7-3 to TRBJ2-5; tentative D call: TRBD1 (7 bases). This CDR3 comprises 17 residues. V lost 1 base, J lost 3 bases, and 18 bases lay in between. CDR1 and CDR2 from the germline V gene are SGHTA and FQGTGA. The CDR3: CASSLNLGGTEKETQYF. As DNA, the CDR3 is TGTGCCAGCAGCTTAAACCTTGGGGGGACAGAAAAAGAGACCCAGTACTTC.

The chain uses TRBV20-1 and TRBJ1-5; a weak D match, TRBD1 (5 bases). Germline CDR1 and CDR2: DFQATT and SNEGSKA (reference sequence). The V end lost 7 bases, the J end lost 7 bases, and 17 bases lay between the germline ends. There are 13 residues in the CDR3. In DNA, the CDR3 is TGCAGTGGCTGGGGGGGGGTCGGGCAGCCCCAGCATTTT. Protein sequence: CSGWGGVGQPQHF.

The chain carries TRBV20-1 and TRBJ2-1; TRBD2 matches 8 bases. Per the germline V gene, CDR1 is DFQATT and CDR2 is SNEGSKA (reference sequence). This CDR3 region has 16 residues. Trimming took 6 bases from V and 5 from J; bases not matched to a gene: 15. CDR3 in amino acids: CSALSGGRKSHNEQFF. The CDR3 DNA sequence: TGCAGTGCCCTCTCGGGAGGGAGGAAATCTCACAATGAGCAGTTCTTC.

The genes are TRBV28 and TRBJ2-1; D unresolved. Germline values: CDR1 MDHEN, CDR2 SYDVKM. Trimming removed 5 bases from V and 5 bases from J, with 13 bases in between. The CDR3 consists of 14 residues. CDR3 bases: TGTGCCAGCAGTAGTACTGTACTCGACAATGAGCAGTTCTTC. Translation gives CASSSTVLDNEQFF.

The rearrangement joins TRBV19 to TRBJ2-6; D gene unclear. The CDR3 consists of 13 residues. The V gene's germline CDR1 is LNHDA and CDR2 SQIVND (reference sequence). V lost 6 bases, J lost 0 bases, and 3 bases lay in between. CDR3 sequence: CASRLSGANVLTF. CDR3 nucleotides: TGTGCCAGTAGACTCTCTGGGGCCAACGTCCTGACTTTC.

This clonotype was observed a few times. This rearrangement joins TRBV20-1 to TRBJ2-1; D is unresolved. Germline V gene lookup returns CDR1 DFQATT and CDR2 SNEGSKA (reference sequence). The germline V and J ends were trimmed by 0 bases and 5 bases, with 14 bases remaining between them. This CDR3 has 15 amino acids. The CDR3 protein is CSARDRFASDNEQFF. DNA for the CDR3: TGCAGTGCTAGAGATCGGTTTGCGTCGGACAATGAGCAGTTCTTC.

CDR3 bases: TGTGCCATCAAGGGCTTGGCGGGGTTGAACAATGAGCAGTTCTTC. As protein: CAIKGLAGLNNEQFF. The V gene is TRBV10-3, the J gene TRBJ2-1, with a weak D call TRBD2 (6 bases). Trimming removed 7 bases at V and 5 bases at J, with 18 bases between. Per the germline V gene, CDR1 is ENHRY and CDR2 is SYGVKD. The CDR3 has 15 residues.

CDR3: CSAPSGGNSGNTIYF. The CDR3 DNA follows: TGCAGTGCGCCGTCCGGCGGGAACTCTGGAAACACCATATATTTT. The rearrangement joins TRBV20-1 to TRBJ1-3, with D hard to call. Germline V gene sequence: CDR1 DFQATT, CDR2 SNEGSKA (reference sequence). V was clipped by 6 bases and J by 0 bases, with 15 bases between them. The CDR3 length is 15 residues.

The chain employs TRBV4-1 and TRBJ1-5; D is unclear. The CDR3 is made up of 13 amino acids. Germline V lookup: CDR1 MGHRA, CDR2 YSYEKL. Deletions cut 4 bases from V and 6 bases from J, with 10 bases between. As DNA, the CDR3 is TGCGCCAGCAGCCTGAGACGGAGTCAGCCCCAGCATTTT. This encodes CASSLRRSQPQHF.

The sample holds a few counts of this clonotype. The chain couples TRBV29-1 to TRBJ2-7, with D tentatively TRBD2 (6 bases). The CDR3 contains 14 residues. Germline V lookup: CDR1 SQVTM, CDR2 ANQGSEA. The ends were cut back, 5 bases at V and 3 bases at J, with 17 bases in the middle. The DNA for the CDR3 is TGCAGCGTTAACCATAGCGGACCTAACTACGAGCAGTACTTC. Its translation is CSVNHSGPNYEQYF.

The J gene is TRBJ1-1, the V gene TRBV7-9; TRBD1 aligns across 8 bases. Germline trimming cut 6 bases from V and 3 bases from J; bases unmatched to any gene: 18. This CDR3 contains 18 residues. In germline, CDR1 is SEHNR, CDR2 FQNEAQ (reference sequence). The CDR3 nucleotides read TGTGCCAGCAGACCTCCTACAGGGGGGGGGTATTTGGACACTGAAGCTTTCTTT. It encodes CASRPPTGGGYLDTEAFF.

The V and J genes are TRBV5-4 and TRBJ2-7; 13 bases line up with TRBD2. The DNA end favors TRBJ2-5, so the J call may be wrong. The CDR3 loop spans 15 amino acids. Germline V gene lookup returns CDR1 SGHNT and CDR2 YYREEE (reference sequence). DNA for the CDR3: TGTGCCAGCAGCCCCTGGACTAGCGGGAGCGAGACCCAGTACTTC. Its protein product is CASSPWTSGSETQYF.

This clonotype was seen only a few times. V and J are TRBV20-1 and TRBJ2-6, with no clear D. V lost 1 base, J lost 1 base, and 5 bases lay in between. Germline V gene lookup returns CDR1 DFQATT and CDR2 SNEGSKA (reference sequence). This CDR3 is built from 14 residues. DNA of the CDR3: TGCAGTGCTAGAGTGGGATCTGGGGCCAACGTCCTGACTTTC. It translates to CSARVGSGANVLTF.

This clonotype has more than one count but fewer than ten. The chain recombines TRBV7-9 with TRBJ2-3; unclear D gene. The V end was cut by 1 base, the J end by 5 bases, with 10 bases between. Looked up from germline, CDR1 is SEHNR and CDR2 is FQNEAQ (reference sequence). CDR3 length: 14 amino acids. The CDR3 nucleotides are TGTGCCAGCAGCTTAGGAGGACCACAAGATACGCAGTATTTT. Amino acids: CASSLGGPQDTQYF.

This clonotype has only a few counts. V is TRBV24-1 and J is TRBJ2-5, with a weak D call TRBD2 (6 bases). This CDR3 spans 14 amino acids. Looked up from germline, CDR1 is KGHDR and CDR2 is SFDVKD. V shed 10 bases and J shed 5 bases, with 19 bases lying between them. The DNA for the CDR3 is TGTGCCACTCGGGACTCTAGCTGGTCTGAGACCCAGTACTTC. Encoded protein: CATRDSSWSETQYF.

The genes are TRBV6-1 and TRBJ1-5; TRBD1 is a possible D gene (5 bases). Germline-derived CDR1 and CDR2 are MNHNS and SASEGT. The germline V and J ends were trimmed by 6 bases and 1 base, with 22 bases remaining between them. This CDR3 is built from 18 residues. The CDR3 spells CASSPGGGSLRSNQPQHF. The CDR3 DNA reads TGTGCCAGCAGCCCGGGGGGAGGGTCCCTAAGAAGCAATCAGCCCCAGCATTTT.

V usage is TRBV2 and J usage is TRBJ2-5; TRBD2 is a possible D gene (5 bases). Germline values: CDR1 SNHLY, CDR2 FYNNEI. Trimming took off 3 bases at V and 5 bases at J, with 10 bases between the two ends. The CDR3 runs to 13 residues. This CDR3 is CASSEGRRETQYF. DNA of the CDR3: TGTGCCAGCAGTGAGGGGAGACGGGAGACCCAGTACTTC.

This chain connects TRBV2 to TRBJ2-3; 13 bases align to TRBD2. The CDR3 is 15 amino acids. Germline V gives CDR1 SNHLY, CDR2 FYNNEI. The V and J ends lost 4 bases and 6 bases, in that order; junction bases with no gene match: 4. The CDR3 DNA is TGTGCCAGCAGTGGAAGGACTAGCGGGAGCGATACGCAGTATTTT. Translated, it gives CASSGRTSGSDTQYF.

The chain joins TRBV20-1 to TRBJ2-5; 11 positions match TRBD2. Per the germline V gene, CDR1 is DFQATT and CDR2 is SNEGSKA (reference sequence). With 4 bases clipped from V and 5 bases from J, the junction kept 15 bases outside the gene matches. CDR3 length equals 17 residues. The CDR3 DNA reads as TGCAGTGCTATTAGTTTAGCGGGAGGGCCCTCGGGGGAGACCCAGTACTTC. Protein product: CSAISLAGGPSGETQYF.

The chain is built from TRBV20-1 and TRBJ1-6; 7 bases line up with TRBD1. Germline assignment: CDR1 DFQATT and CDR2 SNEGSKA (reference sequence). The CDR3 contains 14 residues. V trimming: 5 bases; J trimming: 7 bases; junction bases outside the gene matches: 8. CDR3 sequence reads: CSAEDRLPNSPLHF. The CDR3 DNA is TGCAGTGCTGAGGACAGGCTACCCAATTCACCCCTCCACTTT.

The rearrangement joins TRBV19 to TRBJ2-7; TRBD1 aligns across 10 bases. CDR1 and CDR2 from the germline V gene are LNHDA and SQIVND (reference sequence). V gave up 6 bases and J gave up 0 bases; unmatched junction bases: 5. The CDR3 contains 15 residues. The CDR3 nucleotides are TGTGCCAGTAGAGAGACAGGGGGCCGCTCCTACGAGCAGTACTTC. Translation: CASRETGGRSYEQYF.

This chain joins TRBV7-9 and TRBJ2-1; tentatively, D is TRBD2 (6 bases). Germline V gene sequence: CDR1 SEHNR, CDR2 FQNEAQ (reference sequence). The CDR3 extends over 17 amino acids. Trimming took off 3 bases at V and 4 bases at J, with 19 bases between the two ends. The CDR3 bases are TGTGCCAGCAGCTTCCCCTTCTACCGGGAGCGGTACAATGAGCAGTTCTTC. Its protein is CASSFPFYRERYNEQFF.

The V call is TRBV27, the J call TRBJ2-3; a weak D match, TRBD1 (6 bases). Between the trimmed V and J ends, which lost 6 bases and 2 bases, there was a span of 21 bases. Per the germline V gene, CDR1 is MNHEY and CDR2 is SMNVEV (reference sequence). The CDR3 covers 17 residues. CDR3 sequence: CASRPTKNNRDTDTQYF. The CDR3 region has the DNA TGTGCCAGCAGACCAACCAAAAACAACAGGGACACAGATACGCAGTATTTT.

The gene calls are TRBV20-1 and TRBJ2-5; 7 bases line up with TRBD2. The CDR3 totals 16 residues. The V gene end was trimmed by 5 bases and the J gene end by 1 base; junction bases not matched to a gene: 13. The V gene's germline CDR1 is DFQATT and CDR2 SNEGSKA (reference sequence). DNA of the CDR3: TGCAGTGCTCCCCCAGGGTCCGGGAGGAGCCAAGAGACCCAGTACTTC. Amino acids: CSAPPGSGRSQETQYF.

The chain employs TRBV12-3 or TRBV12-4 and TRBJ2-5, with 9 nucleotides matching TRBD1. With 5 bases clipped from V and 0 bases from J, the junction kept 4 bases outside the gene matches. The CDR3 is 15 residues long. The CDR3 bases are TGTGCCAGCAGTCCGACAGGGGGGGACCAAGAGACCCAGTACTTC. This codes for CASSPTGGDQETQYF.